Listed below are T cell receptor beta chains from one sample, sequenced in a study of blood T cell repertoires in COVID-19. Clones were sequenced by immunoSEQ multiplex PCR, and TCRdb holds only the in-frame ones, with some missing. The sample has 100,000 to 150,000 clones; approximately 90% are singletons. The sequenced material came from peripheral blood. The source of these receptors is a man between 45 and 60 years old with acute or convalescent COVID-19. Each CDR3 is given with its conserved first and last residue. D genes are given only for firm matches. The size entry is marked missing in some rows and otherwise reads once, few, many or a size class.

d_call: TRBD2; v_call: TRBV3-1/TRBV3-2; cdr3_length: 15; j_call: TRBJ2-7; clone_size: -; cdr3_aa: CASSPPSGGAYEQYF; cdr3_nt: TGTGCCAGCAGCCCACCTAGCGGGGGGGCCTACGAGCAGTACTTC
d_call: -; v_call: TRBV25-1; cdr3_length: 14; j_call: TRBJ1-1; clone_size: -; cdr3_aa: CASSGLQGVVEAFF; cdr3_nt: TGTGCCAGCAGTGGTCTACAGGGAGTCGTTGAAGCTTTCTTT
d_call: TRBD1; v_call: TRBV19; cdr3_length: 14; j_call: TRBJ1-2; clone_size: -; cdr3_aa: CASSRYRGNYGYTF; cdr3_nt: TGTGCCAGTAGTCGGTACAGGGGGAACTATGGCTACACCTTC
d_call: -; v_call: TRBV28; cdr3_length: 14; j_call: TRBJ1-2; clone_size: -; cdr3_aa: CASSKWQSTYGYTF; cdr3_nt: TGTGCCAGCAGTAAATGGCAGTCCACCTATGGCTACACCTTC
d_call: -; v_call: TRBV28; cdr3_length: 17; j_call: TRBJ1-4; clone_size: -; cdr3_aa: CASSFLRYRVANEKLFF; cdr3_nt: TGTGCCAGCAGTTTCCTGAGATACAGGGTAGCTAATGAAAAACTGTTTTTT
d_call: -; v_call: TRBV25-1; cdr3_length: 12; j_call: TRBJ2-4; clone_size: few; cdr3_aa: CASKFGSGRQYF; cdr3_nt: TGTGCCAGCAAATTTGGGAGCGGCCGACAGTACTTC
d_call: -; v_call: TRBV11-2; cdr3_length: 12; j_call: TRBJ2-7; clone_size: -; cdr3_aa: CASSRSTYEQYF; cdr3_nt: TGTGCCAGCAGCCGGTCTACTTACGAGCAGTACTTC
d_call: -; v_call: TRBV4-1; cdr3_length: 13; j_call: TRBJ2-1; clone_size: -; cdr3_aa: CASSQPLAGEQFF; cdr3_nt: TGCGCCAGCAGCCAACCCCTAGCTGGTGAGCAGTTCTTC
d_call: TRBD2; v_call: TRBV28; cdr3_length: 17; j_call: TRBJ2-1; clone_size: -; cdr3_aa: CASSRRVSGSSYNEQFF; cdr3_nt: TGTGCCAGCAGCCGGAGGGTTAGCGGGAGCTCCTACAATGAGCAGTTCTTC
d_call: TRBD1; v_call: TRBV5-1; cdr3_length: 14; j_call: TRBJ2-1; clone_size: -; cdr3_aa: CASSSGTGDNEQFF; cdr3_nt: TGCGCCAGCAGCAGCGGGACAGGGGACAATGAGCAGTTCTTC
d_call: -; v_call: TRBV6-6; cdr3_length: 16; j_call: TRBJ2-5; clone_size: once; cdr3_aa: CASRGHGQAGFGTQYF; cdr3_nt: TGTGCCAGCAGGGGACATGGGCAGGCAGGTTTTGGGACCCAGTACTTC
d_call: -; v_call: TRBV30; cdr3_length: 15; j_call: TRBJ2-7; clone_size: -; cdr3_aa: CAWIPTPGVLYEQYF; cdr3_nt: TGTGCCTGGATCCCGACACCGGGGGTTCTTTACGAGCAGTACTTC
d_call: -; v_call: TRBV13; cdr3_length: 16; j_call: TRBJ2-1; clone_size: -; cdr3_aa: CASSSLDMASYNEQFF; cdr3_nt: TGTGCCAGCAGCTCCCTGGACATGGCCTCCTACAATGAGCAGTTCTTC
d_call: TRBD2; v_call: TRBV18; cdr3_length: 13; j_call: TRBJ2-5; clone_size: -; cdr3_aa: CASSPAGEETQYF; cdr3_nt: TGTGCCAGCTCACCAGCGGGGGAAGAGACCCAGTACTTC
d_call: TRBD2; v_call: TRBV3-1/TRBV3-2; cdr3_length: 14; j_call: TRBJ2-5; clone_size: once; cdr3_aa: CASSQASGEETQYF; cdr3_nt: TGTGCCAGCAGCCAAGCTAGCGGGGAAGAGACCCAGTACTTC
d_call: TRBD1; v_call: TRBV18; cdr3_length: 14; j_call: TRBJ1-2; clone_size: few; cdr3_aa: CASSPQDRGHGYTF; cdr3_nt: TGTGCCAGCTCACCACAGGACAGGGGCCATGGCTACACCTTC
d_call: TRBD1; v_call: TRBV2; cdr3_length: 13; j_call: TRBJ1-1; clone_size: -; cdr3_aa: CASTDRVNTEAFF; cdr3_nt: TGTGCCAGCACGGACAGGGTGAACACTGAAGCTTTCTTT
d_call: -; v_call: TRBV5-1; cdr3_length: 16; j_call: TRBJ1-6; clone_size: -; cdr3_aa: CASSFSANRGISPLHF; cdr3_nt: TGCGCCAGCAGCTTTTCCGCCAATCGGGGGATATCACCCCTCCACTTT
d_call: -; v_call: TRBV7-9; cdr3_length: 16; j_call: TRBJ1-1; clone_size: -; cdr3_aa: CASSPRDRAFNAEAFF; cdr3_nt: TGTGCCAGCAGCCCCAGGGATAGGGCGTTTAACGCTGAAGCTTTCTTT
d_call: TRBD1; v_call: TRBV7-6; cdr3_length: 15; j_call: TRBJ1-4; clone_size: -; cdr3_aa: CASSRRQGTNEKLFF; cdr3_nt: TGTGCCAGCAGCCGAAGACAGGGTACTAATGAAAAACTGTTTTTT
d_call: TRBD2; v_call: TRBV10-3; cdr3_length: 18; j_call: TRBJ2-7; clone_size: -; cdr3_aa: CAITPRVGLAGGPYEQYF; cdr3_nt: TGTGCCATCACTCCGAGGGTAGGGCTAGCGGGAGGGCCCTACGAGCAGTACTTC
d_call: TRBD2; v_call: TRBV29-1; cdr3_length: 18; j_call: TRBJ2-2; clone_size: once; cdr3_aa: CSVLVPPAGAANTGELFF; cdr3_nt: TGCAGCGTCCTAGTACCCCCTGCGGGAGCCGCGAACACCGGGGAGCTGTTTTTT
d_call: TRBD1; v_call: TRBV27; cdr3_length: 16; j_call: TRBJ1-2; clone_size: once; cdr3_aa: CASSLTSGTGGRGYTF; cdr3_nt: TGTGCCAGCAGTTTAACTTCGGGGACAGGGGGCAGGGGCTACACCTTC
d_call: -; v_call: TRBV18; cdr3_length: 17; j_call: TRBJ2-2; clone_size: -; cdr3_aa: CASSPTTLGRNTGELFF; cdr3_nt: TGTGCCAGCTCACCAACTACACTGGGGAGGAACACCGGGGAGCTGTTTTTT
d_call: TRBD1; v_call: TRBV28; cdr3_length: 15; j_call: TRBJ1-1; clone_size: once; cdr3_aa: CASSLFGQGNTEAFF; cdr3_nt: TGTGCCAGCAGTTTATTTGGACAGGGGAACACTGAAGCTTTCTTT
d_call: -; v_call: TRBV5-1; cdr3_length: 16; j_call: TRBJ1-4; clone_size: -; cdr3_aa: CASSFIGGQSNEKLFF; cdr3_nt: TGCGCCAGCAGCTTTATTGGAGGACAGTCTAATGAAAAACTGTTTTTT
d_call: TRBD2; v_call: TRBV4-1; cdr3_length: 15; j_call: TRBJ2-1; clone_size: -; cdr3_aa: CASSQGRGVYNEQFF; cdr3_nt: TGCGCCAGCAGCCAGGGGCGGGGGGTTTACAATGAGCAGTTCTTC
d_call: -; v_call: TRBV11-3; cdr3_length: 15; j_call: TRBJ1-3; clone_size: -; cdr3_aa: CASSLDGNSGNTIYF; cdr3_nt: TGTGCCAGCAGCTTAGATGGCAACTCTGGAAACACCATATATTTT
d_call: -; v_call: TRBV9; cdr3_length: 15; j_call: TRBJ1-1; clone_size: -; cdr3_aa: CASSVAGGRNTEAFF; cdr3_nt: TGTGCCAGCAGCGTAGCCGGGGGGAGGAACACTGAAGCTTTCTTT
d_call: -; v_call: TRBV3-1/TRBV3-2; cdr3_length: 14; j_call: TRBJ1-1; clone_size: once; cdr3_aa: CASSQVYRNTEAFF; cdr3_nt: TGTGCCAGCAGCCAAGTTTACAGAAACACTGAAGCTTTCTTT
d_call: -; v_call: TRBV5-1; cdr3_length: 15; j_call: TRBJ1-2; clone_size: few; cdr3_aa: CASTLRGGTNYGYTF; cdr3_nt: TGCGCCAGCACCCTCCGGGGGGGGACTAACTATGGCTACACCTTC
d_call: -; v_call: TRBV12-3/TRBV12-4; cdr3_length: 13; j_call: TRBJ1-1; clone_size: -; cdr3_aa: CASRGAVNTEAFF; cdr3_nt: TGTGCCAGCAGAGGGGCCGTAAACACTGAAGCTTTCTTT
d_call: -; v_call: TRBV24-1; cdr3_length: 17; j_call: TRBJ2-1; clone_size: -; cdr3_aa: CATSARGFGSSYNEQFF; cdr3_nt: TGTGCCACCAGTGCCCGGGGTTTCGGAAGCTCCTACAATGAGCAGTTCTTC
d_call: -; v_call: TRBV11-2; cdr3_length: 15; j_call: TRBJ1-1; clone_size: -; cdr3_aa: CASSNYQGSGTEAFF; cdr3_nt: TGTGCCAGCAGCAATTACCAGGGAAGTGGCACTGAAGCTTTCTTT
d_call: -; v_call: TRBV7-8; cdr3_length: 16; j_call: TRBJ1-5; clone_size: -; cdr3_aa: CASSWGRIGSNQPQHF; cdr3_nt: TGTGCCAGCAGCTGGGGGCGCATTGGTAGCAATCAGCCCCAGCATTTT
d_call: -; v_call: TRBV5-1; cdr3_length: 15; j_call: TRBJ2-5; clone_size: few; cdr3_aa: CASSLVSQQQETQYF; cdr3_nt: TGCGCCAGCAGCTTGGTATCTCAACAGCAAGAGACCCAGTACTTC
d_call: TRBD1; v_call: TRBV20-1; cdr3_length: 16; j_call: TRBJ1-1; clone_size: -; cdr3_aa: CSASRTGVLGWTEAFF; cdr3_nt: TGCAGTGCTAGTAGGACAGGGGTGCTAGGGTGGACTGAAGCTTTCTTT
d_call: -; v_call: TRBV3-1/TRBV3-2; cdr3_length: 14; j_call: TRBJ1-2; clone_size: -; cdr3_aa: CASSLAGANYGYTF; cdr3_nt: TGTGCCAGCAGCCTCGCAGGGGCTAACTATGGCTACACCTTC
d_call: TRBD1; v_call: TRBV5-4; cdr3_length: 16; j_call: TRBJ1-2; clone_size: -; cdr3_aa: CASSPPRTGPVGGYTF; cdr3_nt: TGTGCCAGCAGCCCTCCGCGGACAGGGCCGGTGGGTGGCTACACCTTC
d_call: TRBD1; v_call: TRBV28; cdr3_length: 14; j_call: TRBJ1-4; clone_size: -; cdr3_aa: CASSTTRQGEKLFF; cdr3_nt: TGTGCCAGCAGCACCACCCGACAGGGTGAAAAACTGTTTTTT
d_call: -; v_call: TRBV5-1; cdr3_length: 16; j_call: TRBJ1-2; clone_size: -; cdr3_aa: CASSLDVGGLSYGYTF; cdr3_nt: TGCGCCAGCAGCTTGGATGTCGGGGGTTTGTCGTATGGCTACACCTTC
d_call: -; v_call: TRBV19; cdr3_length: 14; j_call: TRBJ2-2; clone_size: once; cdr3_aa: CASRWSANTGELFF; cdr3_nt: TGTGCCAGTAGGTGGAGCGCCAACACCGGGGAGCTGTTTTTT
d_call: TRBD2; v_call: TRBV27; cdr3_length: 15; j_call: TRBJ2-1; clone_size: -; cdr3_aa: CASSFRGLARNEQFF; cdr3_nt: TGTGCCAGCAGTTTTAGAGGACTAGCACGAAATGAGCAGTTCTTC
d_call: TRBD1; v_call: TRBV19; cdr3_length: 14; j_call: TRBJ2-3; clone_size: -; cdr3_aa: CASSTGGRTDTQYF; cdr3_nt: TGTGCCAGTAGTACAGGGGGTCGGACAGATACGCAGTATTTT
d_call: -; v_call: TRBV6-5; cdr3_length: 13; j_call: TRBJ1-5; clone_size: -; cdr3_aa: CASSYQSNQPQHF; cdr3_nt: TGTGCCAGCAGTTATCAAAGCAATCAGCCCCAGCATTTT
d_call: TRBD2; v_call: TRBV24-1; cdr3_length: 17; j_call: TRBJ2-3; clone_size: -; cdr3_aa: CATSDYGTSGYTDTQYF; cdr3_nt: TGTGCCACCAGTGATTACGGGACTAGCGGATACACAGATACGCAGTATTTT
d_call: TRBD2; v_call: TRBV15; cdr3_length: 17; j_call: TRBJ2-3; clone_size: -; cdr3_aa: CATSRGRLAGGQDTQYF; cdr3_nt: TGTGCCACCAGCAGGGGTCGACTAGCGGGGGGGCAAGATACGCAGTATTTT
d_call: -; v_call: TRBV5-8; cdr3_length: 14; j_call: TRBJ1-3; clone_size: -; cdr3_aa: CASSFSSGRNTIYF; cdr3_nt: TGTGCCAGCAGCTTTTCGTCCGGGAGAAACACCATATATTTT